This T cell receptor (beta chain) emerged from a study of radiation and T cells in renal cell carcinoma. Study background: Nephrectomy followed 15 Gy stereotactic body radiation by 4 weeks.

Only in-frame clones appear in the TCRdb table, and some are missing; sequencing was by immunoSEQ multiplex PCR. The sample has tens of thousands of clones; about 86% are singletons. The CDR3 is made up of 16 amino acids. Time point given: blood 2 weeks post-SBRT. Documented treatment: 15 Gy SBRT to primary tumor, nephrectomy 4 weeks later. Serial blood draws occurred at baseline and 2 and 4 weeks post-SBRT. This specimen was blood, taken from a patient whose treatment included radiotherapy and nephrectomy. The origin of this receptor is a woman aged 50 to 60 with renal cell carcinoma. The V gene is TRBV21-1, the J gene TRBJ1-1; the table calls TRBD1, which could not be checked here. TRBV21-1 is marked as a pseudogene. DNA of the CDR3: TGTGCCAGCAGCAACGGGACAGTCGAATTGAACACTGAAGCTTTCTTT. Its translation: CASSNGTVELNTEAFF.